These 28 T cell receptor beta chains were all obtained from the same sample, sequenced in a study of Ad26.COV2.S vaccination and SARS-CoV-2 variants. Documented treatment: around 19 received Ad26.COV2.S at low or high dose, single or two shots; 5 received placebo; per-sample allocation not given. On day 63 after the first injection, vaccine and placebo recipients gave samples. TCRdb's table, derived via immunoSEQ multiplex PCR, lists solely in-frame clones and lacks some. The table shows about 320,000 clones, with 85% occurring only once. The material sequenced was peripheral blood, taken in a trial of Ad26.COV2.S vaccine versus placebo. All receptors come from a person between 18 and 60 years old who received the Ad26.COV2.S COVID-19 vaccine or a placebo.

The count of this clone is one. The genes are TRBV9 and TRBJ2-7; 7 bases match TRBD2. There are 14 residues in the CDR3. V shed 0 bases, J shed 3 bases, and the junction held 3 bases outside the gene matches. Germline V gives CDR1 SGDLS, CDR2 YYNGEE. CDR3 in amino acids: CASSVGRGNYEQYF. CDR3 bases: TGTGCCAGCAGCGTAGGGCGGGGGAACTACGAGCAGTACTTC.

The V gene is TRBV28, the J gene TRBJ2-7, with 7 bases matching TRBD1. This CDR3 is 13 amino acids long. Looked up from germline, CDR1 is MDHEN and CDR2 is SYDVKM. J was trimmed by 2 bases and V by 8 bases; bases with no gene match: 6. The CDR3 region is CASLDRSPYEQYF. Here the CDR3 DNA reads TGTGCCAGCTTGGACAGGAGCCCCTACGAGCAGTACTTC.

The chain uses TRBV5-8 and TRBJ2-5; 10 nucleotides agree with TRBD2. Unmatched junction bases numbered 15, after V lost 6 bases and J lost 4 bases. CDR1 and CDR2 (germline): SGHTS, YDEGEE. The CDR3 contains 17 residues. CDR3 loop: CASTPFGTSVGAETQYF. The DNA of the CDR3 is TGTGCCAGCACCCCCTTCGGGACTAGCGTGGGGGCAGAGACCCAGTACTTC. The whole variable domain, filled in from reference TRBV5-8 and TRBJ2-5, reads EAGVTQSPTHLIKTRGQQATLRCSPISGHTSVYWYQQALGLGLQFLLWYDEGEERNRGNFPPRFSGRQFPNYSSELNVNALELEDSALYLCASTPFGTSVGAETQYFGPGTRLLVL.

This rearrangement joins TRBV3-1 (or the pseudogene TRBV3-2) to TRBJ1-2; 7 bases are shared with TRBD1. Germline trimming cut 0 bases from V and 0 bases from J; bases unmatched to any gene: 7. The CDR3 sequence is 17 residues long. CDR1 and CDR2 (germline): LGHDT, YNNKEL (reference sequence). The CDR3 region is CASSQETGTDSNYGYTF. CDR3 coding DNA: TGTGCCAGCAGCCAAGAAACCGGGACAGATTCTAACTATGGCTACACCTTC.

This clone has just one count. CDR3 region: CASSHRSGRRGSYEQYF. The CDR3 coding sequence is TGTGCCAGCAGTCACCGCTCGGGGAGGAGGGGGTCCTACGAGCAGTACTTC. J is TRBJ2-7 and V is TRBV27; D possibly uses TRBD1 or TRBD2 (6 bases each). The CDR3 sequence is 17 residues long. V lost 5 bases and J lost 1, with 21 bases in between. Germline V gene data show CDR1 as MNHEY and CDR2 as SMNVEV (reference sequence).

The chain carries TRBV7-9 and TRBJ1-2; perhaps TRBD1 as D (5 bases). Germline V gene lookup returns CDR1 SEHNR and CDR2 FQNEAQ (reference sequence). The CDR3 contains 14 residues. The V end lost 5 bases, the J end lost 8 bases, and 18 bases lay between the germline ends. CDR3 amino acids: CASSRTGTSRGYTF. Here the CDR3 DNA reads TGTGCCAGCAGCCGTACCGGGACCTCACGGGGCTACACCTTC. Full variable domain (outside the CDR3, taken from reference TRBV7-9 and TRBJ1-2): DTGVSQNPRHKITKRGQNVTFRCDPISEHNRLYWYRQTLGQGPEFLTYFQNEAQLEKSRLLSDRFSAERPKGSFSTLEIQRTEQGDSAMYLCASSRTGTSRGYTFGSGTRLTVV.

The chain employs TRBV5-1 and TRBJ2-3; TRBD2 is a possible D gene (6 bases). CDR3 length: 14 amino acids. V was shortened by 2 bases and J by 0 bases, with 7 bases between the two germline ends. Looked up from germline, CDR1 is SGHRS and CDR2 is YFSETQ. In DNA form, the CDR3 reads TGCGCCAGCAGCTTTGCGGGGAGCACAGATACGCAGTATTTT. Amino acids: CASSFAGSTDTQYF. Variable domain in full (rest from reference TRBV5-1 and TRBJ2-3): KAGVTQTPRYLIKTRGQQVTLSCSPISGHRSVSWYQQTPGQGLQFLFEYFSETQRNKGNFPGRFSGRQFSNSRSEMNVSTLELGDSALYLCASSFAGSTDTQYFGPGTRLTVL.

This rearrangement joins TRBV5-4 to TRBJ1-2; a possible D gene is TRBD1 (6 bases). V lost 1 base and J lost 3, with 13 bases in between. Germline CDR1 is SGHNT and CDR2 is YYREEE (reference sequence). This CDR3 is 15 amino acids long. This CDR3 reads CASSLTGGGDYGYTF. Here the CDR3 DNA reads TGTGCCAGCAGCTTGACGGGGGGCGGGGACTATGGCTACACCTTC.

The CDR3 DNA reads as TGTGCCAGCAGCCTTCGGACAGGGTTAAAAGAGACCCAGTACTTC. This gives the protein CASSLRTGLKETQYF. The rearrangement links TRBV3-1 (or the pseudogene TRBV3-2) to TRBJ2-5; 8 nucleotides match TRBD1. V was pared by 4 bases and J by 3 bases, with 7 bases of the junction left unmatched. This CDR3 comprises 15 residues. The V gene's germline CDR1 is LGHDT and CDR2 YNNKEL (reference sequence).

The chain is built from TRBV10-2 and TRBJ2-3; D may match TRBD1 or TRBD2 (5 bases each). V dropped 6 bases and J dropped 2 bases, with 15 bases sitting between them. This CDR3 is 15 amino acids long. From germline, CDR1 is WSHSY and CDR2 SAAADI. The CDR3 protein is CASRGDRISTDTQYF. The CDR3 DNA follows: TGCGCCAGCAGGGGAGACAGAATCTCCACAGATACGCAGTATTTT.

This clone came up a few times. V and J are TRBV5-1 and TRBJ2-7, with D perhaps matching TRBD2 (6 bases). The CDR3 consists of 18 residues. CDR1 SGHRS and CDR2 YFSETQ come from the germline V gene. The V end was cut by 1 base, the J end by 1 base, with 21 bases between. CDR3 residues: CASSLRAAGQGVSYEQYF. In DNA form, the CDR3 reads TGCGCCAGCAGCTTGCGGGCGGCGGGGCAGGGAGTGTCCTACGAGCAGTACTTC.

V and J are TRBV19 and TRBJ1-4; TRBD1 agrees at 10 bases. J was trimmed by 6 bases and V by 4 bases; bases with no gene match: 8. CDR3 length: 16 amino acids. Germline-derived CDR1 and CDR2 are LNHDA and SQIVND (reference sequence). CDR3 sequence: CASSTHSGTGDEKLFF. CDR3 bases: TGTGCCAGTAGTACCCATTCGGGGACAGGGGATGAAAAACTGTTTTTT.

This clone showed up just a few times. The CDR3 DNA sequence: TGTGCCAGCAGCCCAAACTCAAGAACTGAAGCTTTCTTT. Protein: CASSPNSRTEAFF. This rearrangement joins TRBV9 to TRBJ1-1; no firm D call. Per germline, CDR1 SGDLS and CDR2 YYNGEE. The V end lost 4 bases, the J end lost 5 bases, and 12 bases lay between the germline ends. This CDR3 has 13 amino acids.

V and J are TRBV5-1 and TRBJ2-7; possibly TRBD1 for D (5 bases). CDR1 and CDR2 (germline): SGHRS, YFSETQ. V was cut by 4 bases and J by 0 bases, with 11 bases left in between. The CDR3 is 14 residues long. The CDR3 DNA reads TGCGCCAGCAGCCCCTACAGGACCTCCTACGAGCAGTACTTC. Translation gives CASSPYRTSYEQYF.

This CDR3 reads CASSLSGQYNSPLHF. For the CDR3, the DNA is TGTGCCAGCAGTTTATCGGGACAGTATAATTCACCCCTCCACTTT. The rearrangement links TRBV27 to TRBJ1-6; 7 nucleotides line up with TRBD1. The germline V gene has CDR1 MNHEY and CDR2 SMNVEV (reference sequence). The CDR3 spans 15 residues. Trimming took 0 bases from V and 4 from J; bases not matched to a gene: 0.

J is TRBJ2-5 and V is TRBV28, with TRBD1 as a possible D gene (7 bases). Germline CDR1 MDHEN, CDR2 SYDVKM. The CDR3 consists of 14 residues. Trimming left V 5 bases short and J 5 bases short, with 15 bases between. CDR3 residues: CASSRRGREETQYF. CDR3 in DNA: TGTGCCAGCAGTAGGAGGGGGCGAGAGGAGACCCAGTACTTC.

This chain connects TRBV4-1 to TRBJ1-1; D uncertain. The V end was cut by 0 bases, the J end by 0 bases, with 11 bases between. This CDR3 is built from 16 residues. Germline V gene data show CDR1 as MGHRA and CDR2 as YSYEKL. In DNA form, the CDR3 reads TGCGCCAGCAGCCAAGATCCCGGCCTCATGAACACTGAAGCTTTCTTT. This gives the protein CASSQDPGLMNTEAFF.

The genes are TRBV6-4 and TRBJ2-3, with D perhaps matching TRBD1 (5 bases). Germline V gene data show CDR1 as MRHNA and CDR2 as SNTAGT. This CDR3 spans 14 amino acids. V lost 2 bases, J lost 3 bases, and 9 bases lay in between. The CDR3 here is CASSDRGWTDTQYF. In DNA form, the CDR3 reads TGTGCCAGCAGTGACAGGGGATGGACAGATACGCAGTATTTT.

The rearrangement uses TRBV10-1 and TRBJ2-2, with TRBD1 identical over 9 bases. Germline V gives CDR1 WNHNN, CDR2 SYGVQD (reference sequence). V trimming: 0 bases; J trimming: 5 bases; junction bases outside the gene matches: 4. The CDR3 is 16 amino acids. The CDR3: CASSESGTGWTGELFF. CDR3 in DNA: TGCGCCAGCAGTGAGTCCGGGACAGGGTGGACCGGGGAGCTGTTTTTT.

V usage is TRBV27 and J usage is TRBJ2-5; possible D gene TRBD1, 5 bases. The CDR3 runs 16 residues. V was pared by 1 base and J by 0 bases, with 12 bases between. CDR1 is MNHEY, CDR2 SMNVEV, per germline (reference sequence). The CDR3 is CASSLYGQLYQETQYF. CDR3 in DNA: TGTGCCAGCAGTTTATACGGACAATTGTACCAAGAGACCCAGTACTTC.

This chain links TRBV11-1 with TRBJ2-2; D not certain. Germline V gives CDR1 SGHAT, CDR2 FQDESV (reference sequence). The ends were cut back, 1 base at V and 5 bases at J, with 11 bases in the middle. This CDR3 comprises 15 residues. The CDR3 DNA reads as TGTGCCAGCAGCTTAGAAGGGCCCTGGACCGGGGAGCTGTTTTTT. Translation gives CASSLEGPWTGELFF.

This sequence joins TRBV4-2 and TRBJ1-5, with D perhaps matching TRBD1 (6 bases). The germline V and J ends were trimmed by 3 bases and 3 bases, with 12 bases remaining between them. The germline CDR1 and CDR2 sequences are LGHNA and YNFKEQ. This CDR3 is built from 15 residues. CDR3 protein: CASSHQQGYNQPQHF. For the CDR3, the DNA is TGTGCCAGCAGCCACCAACAGGGTTACAATCAGCCCCAGCATTTT.

The chain has TRBV11-2 and TRBJ2-3; D is unresolved. Germline values: CDR1 SGHAT, CDR2 FQNNGV. The CDR3 extends over 16 amino acids. The ends were cut back, 2 bases at V and 2 bases at J, with 14 bases in the middle. The CDR3 DNA is TGTGCCAGCAGCTTATTCGGATCATCCACCACAGATACGCAGTATTTT. Translation gives CASSLFGSSTTDTQYF.

The chain employs TRBV23-1 and TRBJ2-7; 10 bases are a match to TRBD1. TRBV23-1 is assigned to the ORF class and has an uncertain function. This CDR3 has 18 amino acids. After removal of 3 bases from V and 0 bases from J, the junction contained 11 bases not matched to a gene. The CDR3 region has the DNA TGCGCCAGCAGTCATGACAGGGGGCTACTATGTAGCTCCTACGAGCAGTACTTC. This codes for CASSHDRGLLCSSYEQYF.

This CDR3 is CASSTTTGGVRAATQYF. CDR3 bases: TGTGCCAGTAGTACCACTACAGGGGGTGTCAGGGCTGCGACCCAGTACTTC. The chain employs TRBV19 and TRBJ2-5, with 8 bases matching TRBD1. The CDR3 totals 17 residues. Germline V CDR1 and CDR2: LNHDA, SQIVND (reference sequence). V gave up 4 bases and J gave up 7 bases; unmatched junction bases: 17.

The V and J genes are TRBV5-1 and TRBJ2-1, with 9 bases that match TRBD1. CDR1 SGHRS and CDR2 YFSETQ come from the germline V gene. This CDR3 contains 14 residues. J was trimmed by 0 bases and V by 7 bases; bases with no gene match: 2. The chain's CDR3 is CASETGGSYNEQFF. The CDR3 DNA sequence: TGCGCCAGCGAGACAGGGGGCTCCTACAATGAGCAGTTCTTC.

V gene TRBV27 combines with J gene TRBJ1-4, with D maybe TRBD1 (5 bases). Per germline, CDR1 MNHEY and CDR2 SMNVEV (reference sequence). The CDR3 has 15 residues. V dropped 5 bases and J dropped 4 bases, with 14 bases sitting between them. Here the CDR3 reads CASSGGSLLNEKLFF. The CDR3, as DNA: TGTGCCAGCAGTGGGGGGTCTTTGCTTAATGAAAAACTGTTTTTT.

V and J are TRBV12-5 and TRBJ2-1; D unclear. In germline, CDR1 is LGHNT, CDR2 FRNRAP. The CDR3 has 13 amino acids. The ends were cut back, 1 base at V and 3 bases at J, with 4 bases in the middle. The CDR3 region is CASGLDSYNEQFF. Written as DNA, the CDR3 is TGTGCTAGTGGTTTGGACAGCTACAATGAGCAGTTCTTC.